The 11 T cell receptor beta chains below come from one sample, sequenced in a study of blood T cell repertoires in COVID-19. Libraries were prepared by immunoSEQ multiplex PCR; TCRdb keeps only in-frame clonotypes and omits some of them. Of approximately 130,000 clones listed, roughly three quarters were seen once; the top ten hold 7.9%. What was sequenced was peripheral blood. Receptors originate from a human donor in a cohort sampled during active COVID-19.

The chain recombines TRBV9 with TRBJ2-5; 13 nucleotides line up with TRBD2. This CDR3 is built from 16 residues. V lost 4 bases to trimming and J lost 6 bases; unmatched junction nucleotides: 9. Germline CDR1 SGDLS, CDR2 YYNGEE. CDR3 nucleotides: TGTGCCAGCAGCTCACAACTAGCGGGAGGGCCCCAGACCCAGTACTTC. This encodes CASSSQLAGGPQTQYF.

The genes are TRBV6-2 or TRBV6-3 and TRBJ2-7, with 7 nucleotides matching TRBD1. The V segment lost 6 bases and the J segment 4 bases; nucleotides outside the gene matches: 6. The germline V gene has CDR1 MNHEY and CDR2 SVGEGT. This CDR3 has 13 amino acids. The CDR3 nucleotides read TGTGCCAGCAGCTCGGGACAGATTTACGAGCAGTACTTC. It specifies CASSSGQIYEQYF.

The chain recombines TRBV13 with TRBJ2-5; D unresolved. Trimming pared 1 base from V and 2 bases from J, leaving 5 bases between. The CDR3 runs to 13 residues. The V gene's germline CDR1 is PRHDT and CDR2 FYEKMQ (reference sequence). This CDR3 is CASSLAVQETQYF. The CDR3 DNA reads TGTGCCAGCAGCTTAGCGGTACAAGAGACCCAGTACTTC.

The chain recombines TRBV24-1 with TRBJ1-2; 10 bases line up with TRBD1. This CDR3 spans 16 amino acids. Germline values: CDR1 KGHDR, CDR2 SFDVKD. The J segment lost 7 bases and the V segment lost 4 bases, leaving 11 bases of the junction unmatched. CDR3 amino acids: CATSDLPRQGAAGYTF. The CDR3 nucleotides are TGTGCCACCAGTGACCTCCCGAGACAGGGGGCGGCTGGCTACACCTTC.

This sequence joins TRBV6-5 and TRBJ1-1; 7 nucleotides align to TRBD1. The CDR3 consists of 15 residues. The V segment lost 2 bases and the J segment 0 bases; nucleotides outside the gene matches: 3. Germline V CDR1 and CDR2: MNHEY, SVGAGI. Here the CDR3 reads CASSYAGQLNTEAFF. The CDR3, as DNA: TGTGCCAGCAGTTACGCGGGACAGTTGAACACTGAAGCTTTCTTT.

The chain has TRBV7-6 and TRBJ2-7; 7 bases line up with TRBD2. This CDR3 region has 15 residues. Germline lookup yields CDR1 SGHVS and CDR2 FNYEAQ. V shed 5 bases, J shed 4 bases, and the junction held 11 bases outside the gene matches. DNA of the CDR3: TGTGCCAGCAGCAGGGGAGGGAGGGCCGAGTACGAGCAGTACTTC. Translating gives CASSRGGRAEYEQYF.

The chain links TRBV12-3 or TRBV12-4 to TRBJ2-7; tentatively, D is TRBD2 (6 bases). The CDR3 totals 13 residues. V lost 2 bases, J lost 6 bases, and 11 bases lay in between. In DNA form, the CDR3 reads TGTGCCAGCAGTTTAAAGGGAGGAGGCGAGCAGTACTTC. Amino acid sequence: CASSLKGGGEQYF.

CDR3 bases: TGTGCCAGCAGTCCTATAGCGGGAGGCTCGGACGAGCAGTACTTC. Residues: CASSPIAGGSDEQYF. The rearrangement links TRBV7-6 to TRBJ2-7, with TRBD2 matching over 10 bases. The CDR3 sequence is 15 residues long. Trimming removed 6 bases from V and 5 bases from J; junction bases left unmatched: 10. Germline V gene data show CDR1 as SGHVS and CDR2 as FNYEAQ.

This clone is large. This chain's CDR3 is CASSAPGTGVFYEQYF. As DNA, the CDR3 is TGTGCCAGCAGTGCCCCGGGGACAGGGGTCTTCTACGAGCAGTACTTC. The rearrangement uses TRBV6-1 and TRBJ2-7; 10 bases are shared with TRBD1. The CDR3 totals 16 residues. V trimming: 4 bases; J trimming: 3 bases; junction bases outside the gene matches: 9. Germline V CDR1 and CDR2: MNHNS, SASEGT.

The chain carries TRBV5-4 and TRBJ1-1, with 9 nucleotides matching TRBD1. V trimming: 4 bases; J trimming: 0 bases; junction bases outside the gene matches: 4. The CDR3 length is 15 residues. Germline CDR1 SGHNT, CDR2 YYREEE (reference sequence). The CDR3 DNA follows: TGTGCCAGCAGCAGAGGACAGGGGTTGAACACTGAAGCTTTCTTT. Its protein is CASSRGQGLNTEAFF.

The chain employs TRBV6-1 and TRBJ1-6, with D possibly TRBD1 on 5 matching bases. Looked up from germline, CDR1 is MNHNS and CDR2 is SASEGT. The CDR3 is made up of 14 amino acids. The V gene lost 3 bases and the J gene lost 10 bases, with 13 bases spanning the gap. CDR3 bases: TGTGCCAGCAGTGACCTTGACAGATTCTCACCCCTCCACTTT. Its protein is CASSDLDRFSPLHF.